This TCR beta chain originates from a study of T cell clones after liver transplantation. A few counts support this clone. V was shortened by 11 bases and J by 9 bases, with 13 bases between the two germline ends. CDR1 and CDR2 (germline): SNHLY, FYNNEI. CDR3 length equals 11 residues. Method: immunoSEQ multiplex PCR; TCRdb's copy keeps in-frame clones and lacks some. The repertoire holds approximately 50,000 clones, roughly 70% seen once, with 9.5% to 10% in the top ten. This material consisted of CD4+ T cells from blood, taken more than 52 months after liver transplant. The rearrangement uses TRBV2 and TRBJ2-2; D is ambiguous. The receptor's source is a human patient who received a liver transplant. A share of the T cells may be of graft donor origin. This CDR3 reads CASGSSRELFF. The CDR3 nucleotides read TGTGCCTCAGGAAGTTCCCGGGAGCTGTTTTTT. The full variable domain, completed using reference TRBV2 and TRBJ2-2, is EPEVTQTPSHQVTQMGQEVILRCVPISNHLYFYWYRQILGQKVEFLVSFYNNEISEKSEIFDDQFSVERPDGSNFTLKIRSTKLEDSAMYFCASGSSRELFFGEGSRLTVL.